This T cell receptor (beta chain) was obtained from a study of T cells in Graves' hyperthyroidism and ophthalmopathy. Template material for amplifying TCR beta CDR3 regions consisted of RNA transcripts. A set of HTBI primers served as the primers for a first-round RT-PCR of the TCR CDR3. A single record per CDR3 protein comes from TCRdb applying MiXCR to the multiplex PCR reads. In the table there are 530,000 or so distinct CDR3 sequences, approximately 25% of which are singletons. This clonotype was seen ten or more times. The sequencing sample was made of blood. This clonotype originated in a woman in her twenties or thirties with Graves' ophthalmopathy.

The CDR3 DNA reads as TGTGCCAGCAGTCGACAGGGGGGAAGCAATCAGCCCCAGCATTTT. This sequence encodes CASSRQGGSNQPQHF. The chain joins TRBV6-5 to TRBJ1-5; 9 positions match TRBD1. V was clipped by 5 bases and J by 1 base; unmatched bases: 3. The CDR3 covers 15 residues. Germline assignment: CDR1 MNHEY and CDR2 SVGAGI.